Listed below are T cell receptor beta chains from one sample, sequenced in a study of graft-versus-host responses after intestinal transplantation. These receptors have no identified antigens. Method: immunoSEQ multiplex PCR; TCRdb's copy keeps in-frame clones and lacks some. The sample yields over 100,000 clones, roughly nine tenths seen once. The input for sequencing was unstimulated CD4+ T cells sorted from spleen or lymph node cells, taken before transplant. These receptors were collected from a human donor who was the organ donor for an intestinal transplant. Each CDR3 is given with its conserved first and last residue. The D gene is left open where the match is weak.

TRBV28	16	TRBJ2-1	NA	CASSYAGPSSYNEQFF	TGTGCCAGCAGTTATGCTGGGCCCAGCTCCTACAATGAGCAGTTCTTC
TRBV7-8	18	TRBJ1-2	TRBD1	CASSQGTPGQGFYYGYTF	TGTGCCAGCAGCCAGGGAACGCCGGGACAGGGATTTTACTATGGCTACACCTTC
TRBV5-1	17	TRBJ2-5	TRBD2	CASSLGLAGGGRETQYF	TGCGCCAGCAGCTTGGGACTAGCGGGAGGAGGAAGAGAGACCCAGTACTTC
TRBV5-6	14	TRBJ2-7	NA	CASSLDRSSYEQYF	TGTGCCAGCAGCTTGGACAGGTCCTCCTACGAGCAGTACTTC
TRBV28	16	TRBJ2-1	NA	CASTPGGRGSYNEQFF	TGTGCCAGCACCCCCGGGGGGCGGGGCTCCTACAATGAGCAGTTCTTC
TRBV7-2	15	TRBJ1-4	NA	CASSLRSGAFEKLFF	TGTGCCAGCAGCTTGCGGTCAGGGGCTTTTGAAAAACTGTTTTTT
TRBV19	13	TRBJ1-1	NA	CASSILWGTEAFF	TGTGCCAGTAGTATCCTCTGGGGCACTGAAGCTTTCTTT
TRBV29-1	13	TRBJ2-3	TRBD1	CSVAGQSTDTQYF	TGCAGCGTTGCGGGACAGAGCACAGATACGCAGTATTTT
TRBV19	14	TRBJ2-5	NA	CASSTAPGGETQYF	TGTGCCAGTAGTACGGCACCCGGAGGGGAGACCCAGTACTTC
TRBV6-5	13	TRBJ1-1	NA	CASSYGRETEAFF	TGTGCCAGCAGTTACGGGAGGGAGACTGAAGCTTTCTTT
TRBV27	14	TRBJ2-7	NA	CASSPTYIGYEQYF	TGTGCCAGCAGTCCCACCTACATTGGATACGAGCAGTACTTC
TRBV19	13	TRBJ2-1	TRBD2	CASRLAGRNEQFF	TGTGCCAGTAGACTAGCGGGAAGAAATGAGCAGTTCTTC
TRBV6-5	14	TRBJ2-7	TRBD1	CASSLGQAGYEQYF	TGTGCCAGCAGTCTGGGACAGGCCGGCTACGAGCAGTACTTC
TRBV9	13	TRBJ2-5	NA	CASSVGPQETQYF	TGTGCCAGCAGCGTAGGCCCTCAAGAGACCCAGTACTTC
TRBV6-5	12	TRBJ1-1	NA	CASSRRGTEAFF	TGTGCCAGCAGTCGCAGGGGCACTGAAGCTTTCTTT
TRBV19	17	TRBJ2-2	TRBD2	CASSPAGSGSSTGELFF	TGTGCCAGTAGTCCCGCGGGGAGCGGGAGTTCCACCGGGGAGCTGTTTTTT
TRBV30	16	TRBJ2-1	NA	CAWSEVWPKPYNEQFF	TGTGCCTGGAGTGAGGTGTGGCCGAAGCCCTACAATGAGCAGTTCTTC
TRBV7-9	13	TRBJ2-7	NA	CASSFRGESEQYF	TGTGCCAGCAGCTTCAGGGGTGAGAGCGAGCAGTACTTC
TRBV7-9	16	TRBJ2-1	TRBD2	CASSLYLAGAINEQFF	TGTGCCAGCAGCTTATATCTAGCGGGGGCCATTAATGAGCAGTTCTTC
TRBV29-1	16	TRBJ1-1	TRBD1	CSAVAGTGVQWTEAFF	TGCAGCGCTGTAGCCGGGACAGGGGTTCAGTGGACTGAAGCTTTCTTT
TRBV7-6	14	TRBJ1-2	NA	CASSLGTGSYGYTF	TGTGCCAGCAGCTTGGGTACAGGGTCCTATGGCTACACCTTC
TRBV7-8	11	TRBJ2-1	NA	CASSLGNEQFF	TGTGCCAGCAGCTTAGGTAATGAGCAGTTCTTC
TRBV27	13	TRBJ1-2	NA	CASSSGPDLGYTF	TGTGCCAGCAGTTCCGGTCCTGACTTGGGCTACACCTTC
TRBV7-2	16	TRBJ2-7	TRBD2	CASSQDKRESSYEQYF	TGTGCCAGCAGCCAAGATAAGCGGGAGTCTTCCTACGAGCAGTACTTC
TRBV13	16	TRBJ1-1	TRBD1	CASSLGYRGKNTEAFF	TGTGCCAGCAGCTTAGGGTACAGGGGGAAGAACACTGAAGCTTTCTTT